This T cell receptor beta chain is drawn from a study of spatial heterogeneity in lung cancer. Study context: Samples were obtained from 65 to 80 donors, all untreated early-stage non-small cell lung cancer patients.

The time point here: blood at routine non-recurrence follow-up after resection. The CDR3 contains 18 residues. The ends lost 5 bases at V and 0 bases at J; junction bases unmatched: 6. The germline V gene encodes CDR1 SGHAT and CDR2 FQNNGV. TCRdb recomputed calls from the 5' RACE reads with MiXCR, one row per CDR3 protein. This sample yields about 43,000 distinct CDR3 sequences, of which 22% are seen a single time; less than 8.5% belongs to the top ten. This TCR came from a female donor with early-stage non-small cell lung cancer. The starting material was PBMCs, obtained at follow-up. The chain uses TRBV11-2 and TRBJ2-1, with 14 bases identical to TRBD2. The CDR3 nucleotides read TGTGCCAGCAGCCCCGGGACTAGCGGGAGAGTCTCCTACAATGAGCAGTTCTTC. Protein: CASSPGTSGRVSYNEQFF.